This T cell receptor beta chain was captured by sequencing in a study of spatial heterogeneity in lung cancer (dated by TCRdb to the late 2010s). Context from the whole study: Beta-chain transcripts were consistently detected in greater numbers than alpha-chain transcripts, which likely reflected higher beta-chain transcript abundance. In non-small cell lung cancer, the study quantitatively compared TCR alpha and beta repertoires across several tumor regions, matched nontumor lung, and blood. In the raw uncorrected reads, each unique combination of TCR and UMI appeared on average more than ten times. Nonsynonymous mutation counts, determined by whole-exome sequencing of tumor tissue, were related to TCR repertoire features. At surgery, hundreds of tumor regions, roughly 62 matched nontumor lung samples and 56 PBMC samples were TCR-sequenced for both alpha and beta chains. Here is what the overall study found, with its caveats: Additional single-cell paired TCR alpha and beta sequencing was considered necessary to confirm, at a functional level, the hypothesis that regional TCRs recognize regional mutations. Ubiquitous expanded tumor TCRs showed up in blood more often at tumor resection than at routine follow-up.

The library was generated by 5' RACE. TCRdb names NextSeq 500 as the instrument used. In the TCR library protocol, a unique molecular identifier was attached to each TCR cDNA molecule so that PCR and sequencing errors could be corrected. In the original analysis: Decombinator tools were used for TCR identification, UMI-based error correction and CDR3 extraction. TCRs above a frequency of 2 per 1,000, corresponding to the top 1% of the tumor frequency distribution, were defined as expanded. Renyi diversity was calculated using the R vegan package after each repertoire was subsampled 100 times to 5,000 TCRs. CDR3 similarity networks were constructed using string-kernel similarity of amino acid triplets, with links drawn between CDR3s whose pairwise similarity was above 0.82. TCRdb trimmed the raw reads at Q25, called clones with MiXCR and kept productive beta chains. When rows share a CDR3 protein, they turn into one entry using the most common DNA and genes. The V and J calls were determined by TCRdb, not by the authors. The sample table records 13,000 to 15,000 distinct CDR3 sequences; 10% to 12% of these occur just once. Approximately 30% of the sample rests with the top ten.

This clonotype was seen more than once but under ten times. Its antigen remains unidentified. No qualities accompany the bases; no much larger clone lies one base away. The time point label for this specimen denotes: sample taken at primary tumor resection. For TCR sequencing, whole RNA was extracted from tumor and nontumor lung tissue, or from cryopreserved PBMC samples, and no cell sorting was done. The donors were approximately 70 patients from the lung TRACERx cohort who had early-stage, untreated non-small cell lung cancer. A patient was chosen for TCR sequencing only when enough RNA was available from at least two tumor regions. Reading from cysteine to phenylalanine, the CDR3 counts 17 amino acids. The DNA shown is the 51-base CDR3, in frame from base 1. The germline V gene encodes CDR1 SGHKS and CDR2 YYEKEE (reference sequence). For this chain, trimming is 1 base at the V end and 4 bases at the J end, and the number of junction bases without a gene match is 11.

This TCR was sampled from a female donor with early-stage non-small cell lung cancer. This specimen consisted of PBMCs, obtained at surgery. This chain is built from TRBV5-5 and TRBJ2-1, with 7 middle bases fitting TRBD1. The CDR3 region: CASSLTVTGPNYNEQFF. The nucleotides read TGTGCCAGCAGCTTGACGGTGACAGGGCCAAATTACAATGAGCAGTTCTTC. This CDR3, with the reference TRBV5-5 and TRBJ2-1 proteins standing in past its ends, gives the full variable domain DAGVTQSPTHLIKTRGQQVTLRCSPISGHKSVSWYQQVLGQGPQFIFQYYEKEERGRGNFPDRFSARQFPNYSSELNVNALLLGDSALYLCASSLTVTGPNYNEQFFGPGTRLTVL.